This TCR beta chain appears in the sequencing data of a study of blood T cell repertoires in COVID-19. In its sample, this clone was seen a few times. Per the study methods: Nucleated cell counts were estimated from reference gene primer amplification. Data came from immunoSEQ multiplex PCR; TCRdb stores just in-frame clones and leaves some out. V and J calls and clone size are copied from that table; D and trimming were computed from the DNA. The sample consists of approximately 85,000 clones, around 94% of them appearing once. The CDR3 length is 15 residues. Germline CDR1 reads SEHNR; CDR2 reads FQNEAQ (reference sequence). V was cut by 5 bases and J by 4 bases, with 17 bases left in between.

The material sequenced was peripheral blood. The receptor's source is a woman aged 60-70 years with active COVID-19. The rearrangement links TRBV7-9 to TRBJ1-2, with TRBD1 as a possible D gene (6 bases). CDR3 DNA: TGTGCCAGCAGCCTCGGGGGGCTCCGCTCCTATGGCTACACCTTC. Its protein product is CASSLGGLRSYGYTF.